This entry lists 6 T cell receptor beta chains sequenced from one sample in a study of CD8 T cells in ankylosing spondylitis. Each CDR3 protein is one row after TCRdb ran MiXCR on the 5' RACE reads. The table shows under 400,000 distinct CDR3 sequences, with roughly 11% occurring only once. Sequenced material: blood, either unsorted or a sorted T cell fraction (not recorded which). The origin of the receptors is a female donor with ankylosing spondylitis or in good health (not recorded which).

In its sample, this clonotype was seen many times. This chain links TRBV20-1 with TRBJ2-2, with 7 bases aligning to TRBD2. The CDR3 has 17 residues. The V segment lost 0 bases and the J segment 0 bases; nucleotides outside the gene matches: 7. Per the germline V gene, CDR1 is DFQATT and CDR2 is SNEGSKA (reference sequence). The CDR3 spells CSARDAAGLANTGELFF. Here the CDR3 DNA reads TGCAGTGCTAGAGACGCCGCCGGACTAGCGAACACCGGGGAGCTGTTTTTT.

This clonotype has at least ten counts. CDR3 region: CAIRLVRYGYTF. For the CDR3, the DNA is TGTGCCATCAGGCTGGTCCGCTATGGCTACACCTTC. The chain links TRBV10-3 to TRBJ1-2; no definite D call. V gave up 6 bases and J gave up 4 bases, with 9 bases separating them. The CDR3 length is 12 residues. Germline V gives CDR1 ENHRY, CDR2 SYGVKD.

This clonotype was picked up many times. J is TRBJ2-2 and V is TRBV5-1, with D uncertain. The CDR3 is 14 amino acids. V dropped 6 bases and J dropped 6 bases, with 15 bases sitting between them. Germline CDR1 SGHRS, CDR2 YFSETQ. CDR3 in amino acids: CASTVGKMPGELFF. CDR3 sequence (DNA): TGCGCCAGCACCGTTGGGAAGATGCCCGGGGAGCTGTTTTTT.

In the case of this clonotype: One junction end disagrees with the germline gene, perhaps due to a read error. The J gene is TRBJ1-2, the V gene TRBV12-3 or TRBV12-4; TRBD1 is a possible D gene (5 bases). The CDR3 runs to 18 residues. The CDR3 region has the DNA TGTACCAGCAGTTTAGGGACCCGCGGATCCCAAGCTAACTATGGCTACACCTTC. This codes for CTSSLGTRGSQANYGYTF.

Comment on this clonotype: This may be a read error, as it is one base from a much larger clone. The V gene is TRBV20-1, the J gene TRBJ1-5; D ambiguous. The CDR3 loop spans 14 amino acids. Germline CDR1 and CDR2: DFQATT and SNEGSKA (reference sequence). Trimming removed 5 bases at V and 1 base at J, with 12 bases between. CDR3 DNA: TGCAGTGCTTTCCGCGAGGCGAGCAATCAGCCCCAGCATTTT. It specifies CSAFREASNQPQHF.

The genes are TRBV11-2 and TRBJ2-3; D unclear. The CDR3 is made up of 14 amino acids. V was shortened by 1 base and J by 6 bases, with 11 bases between the two germline ends. Per the germline V gene, CDR1 is SGHAT and CDR2 is FQNNGV. CDR3 in DNA: TGTGCCAGCAGCTTAGGTCGCTACGCTGATACGCAGTATTTT. Its translation: CASSLGRYADTQYF.